This entry concerns a single T cell receptor (beta chain). What this receptor recognizes is not known. The sample holds no much larger clone one base away, and base qualities are not on file. The record originates from a study of shared T cell receptors in the human thymus (dated by TCRdb to the early 2020s). With respect to the entire study: The study examined how the human thymus generates shared, self-reactive T-cell receptor alpha chains.

The cysteine opens and the phenylalanine closes a CDR3 of 14 amino acids. CDR3 DNA is the only sequence kept; it has 42 bases, read in frame from the first base. The germline V gene sets CDR1 to MDHEN and CDR2 to SYDVKM. Germline trimming amounts to 5 bases on V and 4 bases on J, with 8 as the count of junction bases outside the gene matches. Library preparation used the immunoSEQ multiplex PCR assay. This is the immuneACCESS table as TCRdb keeps it, with only in-frame sequences that have V and J called. A part of the clones is gone; compared with another copy, unresolved V genes explain less than half, and the rest is unexplained. This sample has about 660,000 clones in its table, and around 87% of those were observed once. The ten largest clones represent over 0.008% of the sample. These data also formed part of another study, on human thymus T cells. The second paper states: The donors were immunologically healthy infants in Finland who had open corrective cardiac surgery for congenital heart defects. The thymus tissue came from surgical resects taken out during corrective cardiac surgery. V and J gene segment usage appeared biased in both thymic and peripheral blood repertoires. Highly overlapping thymic TCR repertoires among unrelated individuals were reported in the related research. The study characterized TCR alpha and beta repertoires from about 8 infant thymus samples and four related peripheral blood samples. The infant donors were about 6 to 244 days old, and the cohort included five or six males and a couple of females. After being mechanically released from the tissue, thymocytes were kept at -70 degrees C in pellets of about 8.5-32 million cells. A QIAsymphony instrument was used to extract genomic DNA from frozen cell pellets. The immunoSEQ multiplex PCR assay was used to amplify the TCRB and TCRAD loci from a standardized amount of quality-controlled genomic DNA. The amplicons covered the V(D)J region and were long enough to include the CDR3 and to identify the V and J genes. The commercial immunoSEQ service was used to sequence amplicons on an Illumina platform. Corrections for primer bias and sequencing errors followed previously described methods, while TCRAD and TCRB definitions were based on the IMGT database. The repertoires were analysed using immunoSEQ Analyzer 3.0 and VDJTools for basic statistics, V/J segment usage, diversity estimates, rarefaction and pairwise overlap. To estimate diversity, the Chao1, ChaoE, Efron-Thisted, Shannon and inverse Simpson indices were applied, and diversity was also estimated on datasets down-sampled to the smallest sample. For repertoire overlap, CDR3 nucleotide sequence, V gene and J gene had to match strictly, and clustering was done by Jaccard-based multidimensional scaling. On average, thymus samples gave 750,000 to 1,000,000 unique TCRB clonotypes, whereas blood samples gave roughly 86,000.

This receptor was taken from a boy in the first two years of life with a congenital heart defect. Donor details come from another sample of the same person, matched by shared clones. The specimen sequenced was thymocytes. The V gene is TRBV28 and the J gene is TRBJ2-7, and 7 junctional nucleotides match TRBD1. CDR3 region: CASSRQGTFYEQYF. Here is the DNA: TGTGCCAGCAGTCGACAGGGAACTTTTTACGAGCAGTACTTC.